What follows describes a single TCR beta chain. Its target is not known. From the germline J gene comes the end of the CDR3, since the read stops 3 residues before it. Only in-frame clones appear in the TCRdb table, and some are missing; sequencing was by immunoSEQ multiplex PCR. The table for this sample gives tens of thousands of clones. The record originates from a study of T cells in women clearing cervical HPV infection. Study background: Blood came at first lesion visit for cases, post-clearance for controls. Study outcomes and limitations: Richness plus V gene abundances separated cases from controls with AUC roughly 0.85.

The length of the CDR3 is 15 residues. Germline assignment: CDR1 WNHNN and CDR2 SYGVQD (reference sequence). V was cut by 5 bases and J by 0 bases, with 12 bases left in between. The chain employs TRBV10-1 and TRBJ2-3; TRBD2 might be the D (5 bases). This receptor was taken from a woman aged 18-70 years with a cervical HPV16 infection that either progressed to CIN3+ or cleared (not recorded which). Sequenced material: blood buffy coat. CDR3 sequence: CASSSGEGSTDTQYF. The DNA read from the CDR3 is TGCGCCAGCAGTTCAGGCGAGGGCAGCACAGATACG.